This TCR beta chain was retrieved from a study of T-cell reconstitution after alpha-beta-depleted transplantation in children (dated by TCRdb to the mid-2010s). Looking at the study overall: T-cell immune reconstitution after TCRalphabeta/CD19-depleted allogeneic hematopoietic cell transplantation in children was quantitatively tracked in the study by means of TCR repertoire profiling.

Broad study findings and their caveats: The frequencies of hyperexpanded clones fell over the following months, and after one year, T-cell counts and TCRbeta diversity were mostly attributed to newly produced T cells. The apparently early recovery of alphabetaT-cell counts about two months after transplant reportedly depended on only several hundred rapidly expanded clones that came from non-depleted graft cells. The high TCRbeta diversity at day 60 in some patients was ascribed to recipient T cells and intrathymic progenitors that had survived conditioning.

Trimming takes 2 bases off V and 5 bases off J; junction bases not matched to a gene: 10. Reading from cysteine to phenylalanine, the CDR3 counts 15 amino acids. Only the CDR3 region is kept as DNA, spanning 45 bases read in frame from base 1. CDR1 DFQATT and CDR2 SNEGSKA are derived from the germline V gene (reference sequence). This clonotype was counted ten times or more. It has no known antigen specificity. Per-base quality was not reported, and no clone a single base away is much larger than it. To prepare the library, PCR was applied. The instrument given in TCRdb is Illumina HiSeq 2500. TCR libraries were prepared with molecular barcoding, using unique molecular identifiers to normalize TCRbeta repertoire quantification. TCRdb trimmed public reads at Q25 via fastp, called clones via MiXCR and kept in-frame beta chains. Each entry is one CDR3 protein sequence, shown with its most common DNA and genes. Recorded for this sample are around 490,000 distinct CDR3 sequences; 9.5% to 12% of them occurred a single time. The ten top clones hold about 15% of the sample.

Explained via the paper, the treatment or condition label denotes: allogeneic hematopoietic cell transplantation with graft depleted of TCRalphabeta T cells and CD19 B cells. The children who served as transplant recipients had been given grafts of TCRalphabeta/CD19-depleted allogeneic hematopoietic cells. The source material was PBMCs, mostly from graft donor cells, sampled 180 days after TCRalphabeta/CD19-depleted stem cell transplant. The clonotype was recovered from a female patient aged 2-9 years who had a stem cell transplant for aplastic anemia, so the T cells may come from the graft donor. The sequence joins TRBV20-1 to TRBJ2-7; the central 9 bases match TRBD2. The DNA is TGCAGTGCTAGATCAAGCGGGGGGCCCTTTGACGAGCAGTACTTC. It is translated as CSARSSGGPFDEQYF.